These 24 T cell receptor beta chains originate from one sample sequenced in a study of cytomegalovirus exposure and HLA in healthy donors. It was with 60 Vbeta and 13 Jbeta primers that the PCR ran. Assay: immunoSEQ multiplex PCR; the TCRdb copy retains only in-frame clones and omits some. This table has under 150,000 clones, 70% to 85% appearing once. What was sequenced was PBMCs. The receptors shown here come from a male donor in good health and CMV-seronegative.

The CDR3 is CASSLTGGYLYEQYF. As DNA, the CDR3 is TGTGCCAGCAGCCTGACAGGGGGCTACTTGTACGAGCAGTACTTC. The chain couples TRBV5-8 to TRBJ2-5; TRBD1 agrees at 10 bases. The J call may be incorrect, as the DNA end agrees better with TRBJ2-7. This CDR3 region has 15 residues. The germline V gene encodes CDR1 SGHTS and CDR2 YDEGEE.

V usage is TRBV18 and J usage is TRBJ2-7; TRBD2 is a possible D gene (7 bases). Per germline, CDR1 KGHSH and CDR2 LQKENI. The CDR3 is 16 residues long. V shed 3 bases and J shed 5 bases, with 20 bases lying between them. The CDR3 region is CASSPQGGQGLHEQYF. CDR3 sequence (DNA): TGTGCCAGCTCACCGCAAGGGGGGCAGGGACTACACGAGCAGTACTTC. Combining the CDR3 with reference TRBV18 and TRBJ2-7 gives the whole variable domain NAGVMQNPRHLVRRRGQEARLRCSPMKGHSHVYWYRQLPEEGLKFMVYLQKENIIDESGMPKERFSAEFPKEGPSILRIQQVVRGDSAAYFCASSPQGGQGLHEQYFGPGTRLTVT.

A remark on this clone: The same CDR3 also results from other DNA sequences found in this sample. This chain joins TRBV1 and TRBJ1-2; the D call in the table, TRBD1, was not verified against the DNA. TRBV1 corresponds to a pseudogene. CDR3 length: 18 residues. The CDR3 protein is CTSSQDPGQGPFNYGYTF. In DNA form, the CDR3 reads TGCACCAGCAGCCAAGATCCCGGACAGGGCCCCTTTAACTATGGCTACACCTTC.

The CDR3 nucleotides read TGCGCCAGCAGCTTGGTGCTAGCGGGAGGCACCGGGGAGCTGTTTTTT. Translating it yields CASSLVLAGGTGELFF. The chain employs TRBV5-1 and TRBJ2-2; TRBD2 aligns across 11 bases. Germline CDR1 and CDR2: SGHRS and YFSETQ. V was pared by 0 bases and J by 4 bases, with 2 bases of the junction left unmatched. The CDR3 is made up of 16 amino acids. Variable domain in full (rest from reference TRBV5-1 and TRBJ2-2): KAGVTQTPRYLIKTRGQQVTLSCSPISGHRSVSWYQQTPGQGLQFLFEYFSETQRNKGNFPGRFSGRQFSNSRSEMNVSTLELGDSALYLCASSLVLAGGTGELFFGEGSRLTVL.

The chain has TRBV7-9 and TRBJ2-7; D is unclear. The CDR3 sequence is 13 residues long. V lost 5 bases, J lost 2 bases, and 10 bases lay in between. The germline CDR1 and CDR2 sequences are SEHNR and FQNEAQ (reference sequence). The CDR3 spells CASSAVVTYEQYF. The DNA of the CDR3 is TGTGCCAGCAGCGCGGTAGTGACCTACGAGCAGTACTTC.

This clone has just a few counts. This rearrangement joins TRBV7-8 to TRBJ2-7; 8 bases align to TRBD1. Germline trimming cut 5 bases from V and 2 bases from J; bases unmatched to any gene: 8. This CDR3 has 15 amino acids. Germline CDR1 and CDR2: SGHVS and FQNEAQ. The CDR3 sequence is CASSIPRQGPYEQYF. The CDR3 DNA reads as TGTGCCAGCAGCATCCCCCGACAGGGGCCCTACGAGCAGTACTTC.

The chain joins TRBV5-5 to TRBJ2-3, with a weak D call TRBD1 (6 bases). V was pared by 4 bases and J by 3 bases, with 15 bases between. This CDR3 comprises 15 residues. Germline CDR1 reads SGHKS; CDR2 reads YYEKEE (reference sequence). The chain's CDR3 is CASSRQALKTDTQYF. CDR3 DNA: TGTGCCAGCAGCAGACAGGCTTTGAAGACAGATACGCAGTATTTT.

The chain uses TRBV6-5 and TRBJ2-3, with 9 bases fitting TRBD2. The V segment lost 4 bases and the J segment 4 bases; nucleotides outside the gene matches: 6. This CDR3 spans 15 amino acids. The germline CDR1 and CDR2 sequences are MNHEY and SVGAGI. CDR3 nucleotide sequence: TGTGCCAGCAGTTGGCGGGAGGGCCATCCAGATACGCAGTATTTT. Encoded protein: CASSWREGHPDTQYF.

The chain combines TRBV11-2 with TRBJ2-7, with 8 bases lining up with TRBD1. V dropped 4 bases and J dropped 9; count of bases not matched to a gene: 14. This CDR3 contains 15 residues. The germline V gene has CDR1 SGHAT and CDR2 FQNNGV. The CDR3 loop reads CASSSTPTGVTGQYF. CDR3 in DNA: TGTGCCAGCAGCTCCACGCCGACAGGGGTAACAGGGCAGTACTTC.

This CDR3 reads CASSSASASDTDTQYF. In nucleotides, the CDR3 is TGTGCCAGCAGCTCCGCGTCGGCTAGCGACACAGATACGCAGTATTTT. The V and J genes are TRBV7-9 and TRBJ2-3; D possibly corresponds to TRBD2 (6 bases). V lost 4 bases and J lost 2, with 16 bases in between. The CDR3 loop spans 16 amino acids. CDR1 is SEHNR and CDR2 is FQNEAQ in the germline V gene (reference sequence).

The chain combines TRBV11-1 with TRBJ2-7; the match to TRBD2 covers 8 bases. This CDR3 is 16 amino acids long. V was pared by 1 base and J by 4 bases, with 9 bases of the junction left unmatched. Germline lookup yields CDR1 SGHAT and CDR2 FQDESV (reference sequence). The CDR3 DNA is TGTGCCAGCAGCTTAGTATCCGCGGGAGGCGGGTACGAGCAGTACTTC. The encoded protein is CASSLVSAGGGYEQYF. The full variable domain, with the rest looked up from reference TRBV11-1 and TRBJ2-7, is EAEVAQSPRYKITEKSQAVAFWCDPISGHATLYWYRQILGQGPELLVQFQDESVVDDSQLPKDRFSAERLKGVDSTLKIQPAELGDSAMYLCASSLVSAGGGYEQYFGPGTRLTVT.

This clone was recorded only once. The chain joins TRBV28 to TRBJ1-5; maybe TRBD1 (5 bases). The length of the CDR3 is 15 residues. The V end was cut by 3 bases, the J end by 7 bases, with 16 bases between. The germline gives CDR1 MDHEN, CDR2 SYDVKM. The CDR3 DNA follows: TGTGCCAGCAGTTTTACCCGGGAGCGGGGGCAGCCCCAGCATTTT. Protein: CASSFTRERGQPQHF.

The V and J genes are TRBV5-1 and TRBJ2-7; 9 nucleotides agree with TRBD1. The CDR3 covers 13 residues. Germline V gene data show CDR1 as SGHRS and CDR2 as YFSETQ. V gave up 6 bases and J gave up 1 base; unmatched junction bases: 2. Here the CDR3 reads CASNGQGSYEQYF. In DNA, the CDR3 is TGCGCCAGCAACGGACAGGGGTCCTACGAGCAGTACTTC.

The chain couples TRBV4-3 to TRBJ2-3, with 7 nucleotides matching TRBD2. The ends lost 0 bases at V and 5 bases at J; junction bases unmatched: 8. This CDR3 has 16 residues. Germline lookup yields CDR1 LGHNA and CDR2 YSLEER. The CDR3 DNA is TGCGCCAGCAGCCAAGATACACAGCGGGGCGGAGATACGCAGTATTTT. As protein: CASSQDTQRGGDTQYF.

This chain joins TRBV5-1 and TRBJ2-1; the D is unclear. The V and J ends lost 0 bases and 7 bases respectively, with 8 bases between them. CDR1 and CDR2 (germline): SGHRS, YFSETQ. This CDR3 has 13 amino acids. Here the CDR3 reads CASSLGTVNEQFF. The CDR3 nucleotides are TGCGCCAGCAGCTTGGGAACGGTGAATGAGCAGTTCTTC.

The chain uses TRBV10-3 and TRBJ2-5; possible D gene TRBD1, 6 bases. The germline V gene encodes CDR1 ENHRY and CDR2 SYGVKD. The CDR3 extends over 17 amino acids. Trimming pared 4 bases from V and 2 bases from J, leaving 20 bases between. CDR3 sequence: CAISGPPTRGHQETQYF. Here the CDR3 DNA reads TGTGCCATCAGTGGCCCACCCACCAGGGGACATCAAGAGACCCAGTACTTC.

The chain recombines TRBV25-1 with TRBJ2-5, with TRBD1 matching 8 bases. V was clipped by 4 bases and J by 2 bases; unmatched bases: 9. CDR1 is MGHDK and CDR2 is SYGVNS in the germline V gene. The CDR3 contains 16 residues. The CDR3 DNA sequence: TGTGCCAGCAGTGCCTACTCAGGGGGCGGTCAAGAGACCCAGTACTTC. Protein product: CASSAYSGGGQETQYF.

The rearrangement joins TRBV9 to TRBJ2-2, with unresolved D. Germline values: CDR1 SGDLS, CDR2 YYNGEE. CDR3 size: 13 residues. CDR3 sequence reads: CASGKANTGELFF. CDR3 in DNA: TGTGCTTCGGGTAAGGCGAACACCGGGGAGCTGTTTTTT.

The table lists this clone with a few counts. V and J are TRBV19 and TRBJ1-4; the D is unclear. V was cut by 5 bases and J by 6 bases, with 10 bases left in between. The CDR3 covers 13 residues. Germline CDR1 reads LNHDA; CDR2 reads SQIVND (reference sequence). The CDR3 nucleotides read TGTGCCAGTAGTCAAGTTTCGGATGAAAAACTGTTTTTT. The encoded protein is CASSQVSDEKLFF. Together with reference TRBV19 and TRBJ1-4, the CDR3 gives the full variable domain: DGGITQSPKYLFRKEGQNVTLSCEQNLNHDAMYWYRQDPGQGLRLIYYSQIVNDFQKGDIAEGYSVSREKKESFPLTVTSAQKNPTAFYLCASSQVSDEKLFFGSGTQLSVL.

The genes are TRBV6-6 and TRBJ2-7; 8 bases line up with TRBD1. The V gene end was trimmed by 2 bases and the J gene end by 8 bases; junction bases not matched to a gene: 5. Germline V gene lookup returns CDR1 MNHNY and CDR2 SVGAGI (reference sequence). The CDR3 runs 13 residues. The CDR3 DNA reads as TGTGCCAGCAGTTACGGGGACAGGTCCAAGCAGTACTTC. Its protein is CASSYGDRSKQYF.

There are a few counts of this clone. The chain employs TRBV7-2 and TRBJ2-1, with TRBD2 matching over 8 bases. The CDR3 is 12 amino acids. The trim removed 2 bases at V and 15 bases at J, leaving 6 bases unmatched. CDR1 and CDR2 from the germline V gene are SGHTA and FQGNSA. The CDR3 DNA sequence: TGTGCCAGCAGCTTAAGTTCGCGGGAGGCGTTCTTC. As protein: CASSLSSREAFF.

V usage is TRBV21-1 and J usage is TRBJ2-7; the table's TRBD1 call for D was not verified on the DNA. TRBV21-1 is assigned pseudogene status. The CDR3 consists of 18 residues. The CDR3 nucleotides read TGTGCCAGCAGCAAAGAGGCAGGGGCGGACGGAAGCTCCTACGAGCAGTACTTC. This gives the protein CASSKEAGADGSSYEQYF.

This chain connects TRBV27 to TRBJ2-3; D is ambiguous. This CDR3 contains 13 residues. V was trimmed by 6 bases and J by 6 bases, leaving 13 bases between them. The germline V gene has CDR1 MNHEY and CDR2 SMNVEV (reference sequence). DNA of the CDR3: TGTGCCAGCAGCCGAAACTCTGCGGATACGCAGTATTTT. It yields the protein CASSRNSADTQYF.

This rearrangement joins TRBV11-2 to TRBJ1-2; no reliable D call. Germline assignment: CDR1 SGHAT and CDR2 FQNNGV. This CDR3 has 15 amino acids. Between the trimmed V and J ends, which lost 1 base and 5 bases, there was a span of 14 bases. The CDR3 protein is CASSLVAGWGYGYTF. The CDR3 DNA reads as TGTGCCAGCAGCTTAGTCGCGGGGTGGGGTTATGGCTACACCTTC.